This T cell receptor (beta chain) was profiled in a study of T cells in Graves' hyperthyroidism and ophthalmopathy. This clonotype was detected many times. Its antigen is not known. What was amplified from RNA transcripts were TCR beta CDR3 regions. The primer set for the first-round RT-PCR of the TCR CDR3 was HTBI. In TCRdb, the multiplex PCR reads were re-called with MiXCR into one record per CDR3 protein. The table lists roughly 150,000 distinct CDR3 sequences, about 9% of them singletons. Study findings and constraints: Ophthalmopathy, as predicted by the model, came a median about six months after the prediction. Blood held most thyroid clonotypes expanded above 0.001 frequency. The authors' 13 V-J model separated ophthalmopathy from stable hyperthyroidism.

The authors obtained PBMCs from more than 8 ml of fresh peripheral blood. The sample consisted of blood. This sequence originates from a woman aged 18-29 years with Graves' hyperthyroidism that later progressed to Graves' ophthalmopathy.

In nucleotides, the CDR3 is TGTGCCAGCAGTCCCTCGGCAGGGGTATACGAAAAACTGTTTTTT. Translating gives CASSPSAGVYEKLFF. The chain is built from TRBV27 and TRBJ1-4, with D possibly TRBD1 on 6 matching bases. CDR3 length equals 15 residues. The germline V gene has CDR1 MNHEY and CDR2 SMNVEV (reference sequence). Trimming shortened V by 5 bases and J by 8 bases, and 18 bases separated the two germline ends.